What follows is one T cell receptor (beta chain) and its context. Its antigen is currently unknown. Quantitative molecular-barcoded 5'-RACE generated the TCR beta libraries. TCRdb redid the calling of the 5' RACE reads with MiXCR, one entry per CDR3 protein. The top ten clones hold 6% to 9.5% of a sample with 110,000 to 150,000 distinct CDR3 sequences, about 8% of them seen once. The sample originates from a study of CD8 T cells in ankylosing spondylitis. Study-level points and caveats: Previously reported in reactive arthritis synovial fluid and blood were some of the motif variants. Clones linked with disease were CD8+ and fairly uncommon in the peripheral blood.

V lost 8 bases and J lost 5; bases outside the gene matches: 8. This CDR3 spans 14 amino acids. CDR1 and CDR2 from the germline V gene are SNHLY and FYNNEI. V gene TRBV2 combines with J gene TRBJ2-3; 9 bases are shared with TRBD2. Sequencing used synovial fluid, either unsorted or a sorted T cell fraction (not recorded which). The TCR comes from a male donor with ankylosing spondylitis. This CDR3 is CASAREGREDTQYF. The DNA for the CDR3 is TGTGCCAGCGCGCGGGAGGGCCGGGAAGATACGCAGTATTTT.